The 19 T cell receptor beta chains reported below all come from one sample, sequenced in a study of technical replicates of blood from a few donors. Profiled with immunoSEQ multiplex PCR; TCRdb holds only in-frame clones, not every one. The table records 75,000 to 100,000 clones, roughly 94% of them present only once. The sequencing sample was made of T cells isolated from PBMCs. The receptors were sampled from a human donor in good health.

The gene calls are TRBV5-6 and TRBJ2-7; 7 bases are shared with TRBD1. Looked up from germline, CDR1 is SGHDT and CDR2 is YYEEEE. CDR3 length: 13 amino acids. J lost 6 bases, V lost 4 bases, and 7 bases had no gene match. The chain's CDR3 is CASSVMTGFEQYF. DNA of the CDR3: TGTGCCAGCAGCGTAATGACAGGGTTCGAGCAGTACTTC.

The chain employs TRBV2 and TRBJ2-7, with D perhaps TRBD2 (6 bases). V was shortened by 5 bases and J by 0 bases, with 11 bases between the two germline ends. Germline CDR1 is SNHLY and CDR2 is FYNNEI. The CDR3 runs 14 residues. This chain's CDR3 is CASSFEGLSYEQYF. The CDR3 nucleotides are TGTGCCAGCAGTTTTGAGGGACTCTCCTACGAGCAGTACTTC.

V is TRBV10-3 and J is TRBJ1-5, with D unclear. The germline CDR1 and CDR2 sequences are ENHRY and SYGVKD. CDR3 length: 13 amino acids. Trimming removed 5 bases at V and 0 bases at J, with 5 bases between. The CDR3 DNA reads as TGTGCCATCAGTACGAGTAGCAATCAGCCCCAGCATTTT. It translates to CAISTSSNQPQHF.

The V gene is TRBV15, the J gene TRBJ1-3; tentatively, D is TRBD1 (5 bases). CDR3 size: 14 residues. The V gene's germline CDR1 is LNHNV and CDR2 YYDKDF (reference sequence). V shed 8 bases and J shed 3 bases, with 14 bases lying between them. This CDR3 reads CATSQPGIGNTIYF. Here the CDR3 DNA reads TGTGCCACCTCTCAGCCAGGGATTGGAAACACCATATATTTT.

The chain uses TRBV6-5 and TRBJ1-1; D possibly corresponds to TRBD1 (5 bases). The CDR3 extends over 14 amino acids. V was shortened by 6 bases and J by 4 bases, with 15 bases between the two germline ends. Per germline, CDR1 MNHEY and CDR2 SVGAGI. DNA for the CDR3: TGTGCCAGCAGGGCCTTGACAGAATCCACTGAAGCTTTCTTT. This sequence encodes CASRALTESTEAFF.

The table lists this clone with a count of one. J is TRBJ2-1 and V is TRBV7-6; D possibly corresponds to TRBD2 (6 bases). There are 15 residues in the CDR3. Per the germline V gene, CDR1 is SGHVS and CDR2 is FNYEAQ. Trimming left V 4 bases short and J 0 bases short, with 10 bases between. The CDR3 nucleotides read TGTGCCAGCAGCTCTAGCGTCAGCTCCTACAATGAGCAGTTCTTC. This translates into CASSSSVSSYNEQFF.

CDR3 sequence (DNA): TGCGCCAGCAGCTCGAGCGGGAGAGGGGTCAATGAGCAGTTCTTC. Residues: CASSSSGRGVNEQFF. The chain employs TRBV10-1 and TRBJ2-1, with 8 bases matching TRBD2. Trimming removed 6 bases from V and 6 bases from J; junction bases left unmatched: 10. CDR1 WNHNN and CDR2 SYGVQD come from the germline V gene (reference sequence). The CDR3 sequence is 15 residues long.

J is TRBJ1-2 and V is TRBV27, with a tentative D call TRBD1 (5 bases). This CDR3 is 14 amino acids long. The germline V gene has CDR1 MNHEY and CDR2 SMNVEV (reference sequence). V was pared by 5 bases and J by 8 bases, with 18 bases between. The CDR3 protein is CASSPLGGARGYTF. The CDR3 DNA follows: TGTGCCAGCAGTCCGCTGGGAGGGGCCAGAGGCTACACCTTC.

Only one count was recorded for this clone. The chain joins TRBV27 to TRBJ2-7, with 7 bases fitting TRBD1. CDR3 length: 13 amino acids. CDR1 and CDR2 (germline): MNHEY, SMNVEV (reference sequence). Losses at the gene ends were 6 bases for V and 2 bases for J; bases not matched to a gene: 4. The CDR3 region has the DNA TGTGCCAGCAGACAGGGGTCGGCCTACGAGCAGTACTTC. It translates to CASRQGSAYEQYF.

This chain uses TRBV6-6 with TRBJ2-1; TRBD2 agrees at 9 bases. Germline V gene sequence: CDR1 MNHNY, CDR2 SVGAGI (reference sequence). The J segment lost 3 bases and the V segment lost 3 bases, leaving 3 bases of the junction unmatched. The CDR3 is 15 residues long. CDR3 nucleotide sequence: TGTGCCAGCAGTTATGGACTAGCGATCTACAATGAGCAGTTCTTC. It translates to CASSYGLAIYNEQFF.

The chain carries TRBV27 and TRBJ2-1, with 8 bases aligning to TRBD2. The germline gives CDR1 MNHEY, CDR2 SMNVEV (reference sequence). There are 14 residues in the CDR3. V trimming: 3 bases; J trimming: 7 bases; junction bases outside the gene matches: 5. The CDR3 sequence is CASSFSPSGNEQFF. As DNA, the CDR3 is TGTGCCAGCAGTTTTTCCCCTAGCGGGAATGAGCAGTTCTTC.

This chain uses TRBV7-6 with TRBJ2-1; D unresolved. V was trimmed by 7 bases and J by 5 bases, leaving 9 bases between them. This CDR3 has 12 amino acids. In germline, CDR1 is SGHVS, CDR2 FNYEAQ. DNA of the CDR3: TGTGCCAGCAAGACTGCAAACAATGAGCAGTTCTTC. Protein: CASKTANNEQFF.

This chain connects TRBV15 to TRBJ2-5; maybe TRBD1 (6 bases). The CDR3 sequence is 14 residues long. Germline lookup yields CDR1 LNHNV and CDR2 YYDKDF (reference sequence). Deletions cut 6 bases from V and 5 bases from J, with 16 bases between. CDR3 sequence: CATSMTGLEETQYF. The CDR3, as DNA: TGTGCCACCAGTATGACAGGACTTGAGGAGACCCAGTACTTC.

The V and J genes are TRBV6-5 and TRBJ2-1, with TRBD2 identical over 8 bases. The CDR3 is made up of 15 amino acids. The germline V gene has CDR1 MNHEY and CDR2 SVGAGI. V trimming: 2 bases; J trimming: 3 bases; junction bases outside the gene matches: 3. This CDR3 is CASSYGLAGYNEQFF. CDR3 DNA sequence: TGTGCCAGCAGTTACGGCCTAGCGGGCTACAATGAGCAGTTCTTC.

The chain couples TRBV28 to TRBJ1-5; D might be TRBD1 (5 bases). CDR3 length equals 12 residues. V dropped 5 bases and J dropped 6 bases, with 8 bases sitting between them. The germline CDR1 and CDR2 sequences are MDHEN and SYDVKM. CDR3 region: CASSQGLQPQHF. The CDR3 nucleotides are TGTGCCAGCAGTCAGGGACTTCAGCCCCAGCATTTT.

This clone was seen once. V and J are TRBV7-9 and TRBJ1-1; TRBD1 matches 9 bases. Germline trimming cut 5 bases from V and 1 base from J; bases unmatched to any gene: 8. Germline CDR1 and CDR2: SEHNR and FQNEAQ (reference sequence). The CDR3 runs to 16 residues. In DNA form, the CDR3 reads TGTGCCAGCAGCCCCCAGACAGGGGGAGGGAACACTGAAGCTTTCTTT. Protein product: CASSPQTGGGNTEAFF.

The CDR3 sequence: CASSDRGRETEAFF. CDR3 in DNA: TGTGCCAGCAGTGACAGGGGGCGAGAGACTGAAGCTTTCTTT. The chain uses TRBV6-1 and TRBJ1-1, with 8 bases aligning to TRBD1. CDR1 and CDR2 from the germline V gene are MNHNS and SASEGT. The CDR3 sequence is 14 residues long. Trimming removed 3 bases from V and 5 bases from J; junction bases left unmatched: 5.

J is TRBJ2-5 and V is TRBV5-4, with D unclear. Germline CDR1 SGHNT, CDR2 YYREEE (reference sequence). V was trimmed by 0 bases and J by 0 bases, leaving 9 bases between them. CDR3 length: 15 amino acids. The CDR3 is CASSLGPDYQETQYF. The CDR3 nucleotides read TGTGCCAGCAGCTTGGGGCCCGACTACCAAGAGACCCAGTACTTC.

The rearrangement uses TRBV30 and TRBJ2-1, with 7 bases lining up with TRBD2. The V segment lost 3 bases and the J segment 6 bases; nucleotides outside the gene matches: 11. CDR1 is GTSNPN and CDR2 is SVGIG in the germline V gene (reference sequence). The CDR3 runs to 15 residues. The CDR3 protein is CAWSPTSAYGNEQFF. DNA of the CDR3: TGTGCCTGGAGCCCTACTAGCGCCTACGGCAATGAGCAGTTCTTC.